This TCR beta chain was sequenced for a study of response to subunit inactivated influenza vaccine. Study outcomes and limitations: Only a handful of new T cells, the authors suggested, are recruited with each seasonal influenza vaccination.

Looked up from germline, CDR1 is LGHNA and CDR2 is YSLEER. The CDR3 is made up of 14 amino acids. Trimming shortened V by 4 bases and J by 5 bases, and 9 bases separated the two germline ends. Using its own MiXCR run on the RT-PCR reads, TCRdb lists one record per CDR3 protein. This sample has fewer than 800,000 distinct CDR3 sequences, with approximately 14% found just once. Note on this clonotype: Its antigen is undetermined.

V is TRBV4-3 and J is TRBJ1-6, with D hard to call. The source is a man aged 50-60 years who received an inactivated influenza vaccine. Specimen: PBMCs from blood, collected about 13 days after vaccination. The CDR3 DNA reads TGCGCCAGCAGCCTGGGCGTAAATAATTCACCCCTCCACTTT. It encodes CASSLGVNNSPLHF.